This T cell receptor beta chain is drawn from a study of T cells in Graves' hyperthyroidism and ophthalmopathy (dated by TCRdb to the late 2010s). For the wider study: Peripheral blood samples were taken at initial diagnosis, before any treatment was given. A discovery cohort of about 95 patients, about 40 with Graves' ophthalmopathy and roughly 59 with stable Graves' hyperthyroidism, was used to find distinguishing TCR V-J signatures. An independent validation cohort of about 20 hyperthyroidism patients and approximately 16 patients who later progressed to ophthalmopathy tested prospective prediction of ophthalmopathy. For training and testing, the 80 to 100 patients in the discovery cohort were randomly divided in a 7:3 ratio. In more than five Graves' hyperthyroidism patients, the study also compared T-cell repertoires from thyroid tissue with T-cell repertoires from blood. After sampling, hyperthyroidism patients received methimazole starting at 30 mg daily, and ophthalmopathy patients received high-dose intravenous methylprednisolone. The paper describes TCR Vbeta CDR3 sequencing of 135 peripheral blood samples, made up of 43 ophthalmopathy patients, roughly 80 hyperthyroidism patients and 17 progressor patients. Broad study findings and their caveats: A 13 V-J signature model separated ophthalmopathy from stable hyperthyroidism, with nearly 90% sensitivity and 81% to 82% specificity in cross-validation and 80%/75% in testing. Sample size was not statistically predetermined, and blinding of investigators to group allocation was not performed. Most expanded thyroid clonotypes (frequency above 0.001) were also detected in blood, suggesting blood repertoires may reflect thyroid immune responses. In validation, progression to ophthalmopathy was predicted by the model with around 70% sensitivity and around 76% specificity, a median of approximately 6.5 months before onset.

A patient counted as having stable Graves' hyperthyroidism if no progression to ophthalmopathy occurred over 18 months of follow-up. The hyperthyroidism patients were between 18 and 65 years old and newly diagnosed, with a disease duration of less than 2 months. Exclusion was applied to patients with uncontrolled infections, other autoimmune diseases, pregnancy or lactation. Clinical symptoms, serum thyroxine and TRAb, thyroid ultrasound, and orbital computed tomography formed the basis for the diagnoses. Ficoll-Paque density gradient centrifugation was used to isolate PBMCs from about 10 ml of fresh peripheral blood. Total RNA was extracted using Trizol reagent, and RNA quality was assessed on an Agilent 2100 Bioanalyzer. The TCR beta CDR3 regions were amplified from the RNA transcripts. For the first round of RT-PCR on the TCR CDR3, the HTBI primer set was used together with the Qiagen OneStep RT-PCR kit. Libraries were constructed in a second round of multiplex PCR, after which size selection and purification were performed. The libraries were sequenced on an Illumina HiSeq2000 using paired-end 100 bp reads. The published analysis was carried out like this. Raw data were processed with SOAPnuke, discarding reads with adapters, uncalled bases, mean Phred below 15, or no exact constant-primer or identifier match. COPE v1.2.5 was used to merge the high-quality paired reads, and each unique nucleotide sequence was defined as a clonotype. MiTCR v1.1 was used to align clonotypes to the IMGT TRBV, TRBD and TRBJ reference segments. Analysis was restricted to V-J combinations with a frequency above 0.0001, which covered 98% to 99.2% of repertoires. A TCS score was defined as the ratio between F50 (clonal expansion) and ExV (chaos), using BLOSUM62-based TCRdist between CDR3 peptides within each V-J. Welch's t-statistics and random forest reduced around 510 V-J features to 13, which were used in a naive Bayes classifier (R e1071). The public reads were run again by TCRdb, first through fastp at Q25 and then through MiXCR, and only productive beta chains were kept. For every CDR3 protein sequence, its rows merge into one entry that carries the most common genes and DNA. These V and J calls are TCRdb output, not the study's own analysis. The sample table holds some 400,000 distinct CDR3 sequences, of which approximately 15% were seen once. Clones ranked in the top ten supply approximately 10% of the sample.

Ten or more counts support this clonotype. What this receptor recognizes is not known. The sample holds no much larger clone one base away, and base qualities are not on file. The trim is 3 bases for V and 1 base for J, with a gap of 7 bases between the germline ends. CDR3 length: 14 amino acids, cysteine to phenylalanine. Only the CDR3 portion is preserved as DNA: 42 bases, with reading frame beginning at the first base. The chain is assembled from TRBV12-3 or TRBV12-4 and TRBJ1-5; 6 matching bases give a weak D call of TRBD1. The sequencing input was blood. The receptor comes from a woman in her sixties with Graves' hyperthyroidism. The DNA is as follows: TGTGCCAGCAGTTTCGACAGGAGCAATCAGCCCCAGCATTTT. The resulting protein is CASSFDRSNQPQHF.